The 5 T cell receptor beta chains listed next were all sequenced from one sample in a study of molecular identifiers for immune sequencing clone quantification. TCRdb re-derived calls from the PCR reads in MiXCR, one entry per CDR3 protein. The sample records approximately 90,000 distinct CDR3 sequences, under 25% being singletons. The specimen was naive CD8+ T cells from blood, with Jurkat cell RNA spiked in. The subset was: FACS-sorted CD8+CD4-CCR7+CD45RA+ naive T cells. These receptors originate from a human donor in good health. Some libraries in this study had Jurkat cell RNA spiked in.

The sample holds many counts of this clonotype. CDR3 nucleotides: TGTGCCAGCAGTTTAGGACAGGGGCCGGGGGCAAGGCAAGAGACCCAGTACTTC. Protein: CASSLGQGPGARQETQYF. The chain couples TRBV12-3 or TRBV12-4 to TRBJ2-5; 8 bases align to TRBD1. This CDR3 spans 18 amino acids. V gave up 1 base and J gave up 2 bases; unmatched junction bases: 12.

This clonotype has at least ten counts. This chain links TRBV5-6 with TRBJ2-7; D remains ambiguous. From germline, CDR1 is SGHDT and CDR2 YYEEEE. The V gene lost 3 bases and the J gene lost 4 bases, with 20 bases spanning the gap. The CDR3 totals 16 residues. CDR3 protein: CASSSLVDPLGYEQYF. The CDR3 nucleotides are TGTGCCAGCAGCTCCTTAGTGGACCCCTTGGGGTACGAGCAGTACTTC.

Worth noting for this clonotype: This clone may be a read error of a much larger clone one base away. The chain joins TRBV28 to TRBJ2-7; a weak D match, TRBD1 (6 bases). Germline-derived CDR1 and CDR2 are MDHEN and SYDVKM. With 7 bases removed from V and 2 bases from J, the gap between germline ends came to 15 bases. The length of the CDR3 is 14 residues. The CDR3 nucleotides are TGTGCCAGCACTATAGTGGACAGACCCTACGAGCAGTACTTC. Translation: CASTIVDRPYEQYF.

This clonotype was detected many times. The rearrangement links TRBV5-1 to TRBJ2-7; D call uncertain. Germline V lookup: CDR1 SGHRS, CDR2 YFSETQ. V was clipped by 4 bases and J by 4 bases, with 12 bases between them. The CDR3 covers 13 residues. The CDR3, as DNA: TGCGCCAGCAGCGCGGTTGTTGGGTACGAGCAGTACTTC. Its translation is CASSAVVGYEQYF.

This clonotype was detected once. A much larger clone differs by one base, so this may be a read error. The chain employs TRBV5-1 and TRBJ2-3; D perhaps matches TRBD2 (6 bases). The germline V and J ends were trimmed by 1 base and 5 bases, with 17 bases remaining between them. This CDR3 has 16 residues. In germline, CDR1 is SGHRS, CDR2 YFSETQ. In DNA form, the CDR3 reads TGCGCCAGCAGCTTGATCGGGGAGGCCGTAGAAGATACGCAGTATTTT. Its protein is CASSLIGEAVEDTQYF.